The 14 T cell receptor beta chains reported below all come from one sample, sequenced in a study of blood T cell repertoires in COVID-19. The repertoire was sequenced with immunoSEQ multiplex PCR; TCRdb's copy has only in-frame clones and lacks some. The sample carries about 350,000 clones, roughly 90% recorded once. Sequences were obtained from peripheral blood. All receptors derive from a woman aged 55-69 years with COVID-19, enrolled during active disease.

The chain joins TRBV6-4 to TRBJ2-5; D may be TRBD1 (7 bases). The CDR3 sequence is 17 residues long. Trimming left V 6 bases short and J 1 base short, with 21 bases between. Germline loops: CDR1 MRHNA, CDR2 SNTAGT. CDR3 residues: CASRTTRQGGPQETQYF. For the CDR3, the DNA is TGTGCCAGCAGAACCACAAGACAGGGAGGCCCCCAAGAGACCCAGTACTTC.

The chain recombines TRBV7-3 with TRBJ2-5; 8 bases align to TRBD1. The CDR3 runs 15 residues. Germline V CDR1 and CDR2: SGHTA, FQGTGA. Trimming removed 0 bases from V and 4 bases from J; junction bases left unmatched: 4. In DNA, the CDR3 is TGTGCCAGCAGCTTAACGGGCAGGGGGCGAGAGACCCAGTACTTC. The encoded protein is CASSLTGRGRETQYF.

The rearrangement links TRBV2 to TRBJ1-6; 9 bases line up with TRBD1. Germline CDR1 and CDR2: SNHLY and FYNNEI. Trimming cost V 8 bases and J 5 bases; bases outside gene matches: 10. The CDR3 is 16 residues long. CDR3 nucleotide sequence: TGTGCCAGCCAAAACAACGACAGGGGGAATAATTCACCCCTCCACTTT. Its translation: CASQNNDRGNNSPLHF.

The rearrangement uses TRBV6-5 and TRBJ2-7; 7 bases are shared with TRBD2. This CDR3 spans 14 amino acids. Germline-derived CDR1 and CDR2 are MNHEY and SVGAGI. With V trimmed by 2 bases and J by 3 bases, 4 bases remained unmatched. The CDR3 loop is CASSYRSGDYEQYF. The CDR3 DNA is TGTGCCAGCAGTTACAGAAGCGGGGACTACGAGCAGTACTTC.

The rearrangement joins TRBV19 to TRBJ2-2, with 11 bases fitting TRBD1. V shed 6 bases, J shed 5 bases, and the junction held 5 bases outside the gene matches. The CDR3 spans 15 residues. Germline V CDR1 and CDR2: LNHDA, SQIVND (reference sequence). The CDR3 spells CASSLDRGHTGELFF. The CDR3 DNA sequence: TGTGCCAGTAGCCTGGACAGGGGGCATACCGGGGAGCTGTTTTTT.

This chain joins TRBV18 and TRBJ1-2; 7 bases are a match to TRBD1. The germline CDR1 and CDR2 sequences are KGHSH and LQKENI. The J segment lost 14 bases and the V segment lost 8 bases, leaving 14 bases of the junction unmatched. The CDR3 sequence is 12 residues long. In DNA, the CDR3 is TGTGCCAGCGGGACAGATACTTTTGGGTTAACCTTC. It yields the protein CASGTDTFGLTF.

Worth noting for this clone: At one end, the junction sequence differs from germline, possibly due to a read error. The chain has TRBV5-6 and TRBJ2-1; D is undetermined. Germline CDR1 is SGHDT and CDR2 is YYEEEE. This CDR3 comprises 13 residues. CDR3: CASSFDSSNEQFF. CDR3 in DNA: TGTGCCAGCAGCTTCGACTCCTCCAATGAGCAGTTCTTC.

This chain links TRBV18 with TRBJ1-5; D ambiguous. V gave up 3 bases and J gave up 6 bases, with 12 bases separating them. CDR3 length: 14 amino acids. Germline V gene lookup returns CDR1 KGHSH and CDR2 LQKENI. DNA for the CDR3: TGTGCCAGCTCACCGGGAGGAACTGGTCAGCCCCAGCATTTT. Residues: CASSPGGTGQPQHF. The full variable domain, in which reference TRBV18 and TRBJ1-5 provide the parts outside the CDR3, is NAGVMQNPRHLVRRRGQEARLRCSPMKGHSHVYWYRQLPEEGLKFMVYLQKENIIDESGMPKERFSAEFPKEGPSILRIQQVVRGDSAAYFCASSPGGTGQPQHFGDGTRLSIL.

The chain uses TRBV6-5 and TRBJ2-2; D unclear. This CDR3 is built from 11 residues. V lost 6 bases to trimming and J lost 6 bases, with 5 bases between them. The germline gives CDR1 MNHEY, CDR2 SVGAGI. The CDR3 sequence: CASSSSGELFF. The CDR3 nucleotides read TGTGCCAGCAGCTCCTCCGGGGAGCTGTTTTTT.

This clone was recorded once. The V call is TRBV3-1 (or the pseudogene TRBV3-2), the J call TRBJ1-4, with TRBD1 matching 9 bases. This CDR3 region has 15 residues. Germline assignment: CDR1 LGHDT and CDR2 YNNKEL (reference sequence). V dropped 1 base and J dropped 5; count of bases not matched to a gene: 2. CDR3 residues: CASSQGQGGNEKLFF. The CDR3 bases are TGTGCCAGCAGCCAAGGACAGGGGGGAAATGAAAAACTGTTTTTT.

As concerns this clone: The same CDR3 also results from other DNA sequences found in this sample. The V and J genes are TRBV6-5 and TRBJ2-2, with 7 bases that match TRBD1. V shed 6 bases, J shed 0 bases, and the junction held 1 base outside the gene matches. Germline-derived CDR1 and CDR2 are MNHEY and SVGAGI. The CDR3 runs 14 residues. This CDR3 reads CASRGTANTGELFF. DNA for the CDR3: TGTGCCAGCAGAGGGACAGCGAACACCGGGGAGCTGTTTTTT.

The rearrangement joins TRBV7-8 to TRBJ1-1; 9 bases line up with TRBD1. The junction had 4 bases not matched to a gene; V was cut back by 4 bases and J by 4 bases. This CDR3 has 14 residues. CDR1 is SGHVS and CDR2 is FQNEAQ in the germline V gene. The CDR3 DNA reads TGTGCCAGCAGCTGGGGGGACAGGGCCACTGAAGCTTTCTTT. It codes for CASSWGDRATEAFF.

The J gene is TRBJ2-1, the V gene TRBV24-1; D gene unclear. Germline CDR1 KGHDR, CDR2 SFDVKD. V shed 3 bases and J shed 4 bases, with 6 bases lying between them. This CDR3 region has 13 residues. Written as DNA, the CDR3 is TGTGCCACCAGTGATCCCCCTTACAATGAGCAGTTCTTC. Its translation is CATSDPPYNEQFF.

The rearrangement links TRBV6-5 to TRBJ1-5; 10 bases agree with TRBD1. The V segment lost 4 bases and the J segment 7 bases; nucleotides outside the gene matches: 10. This CDR3 spans 16 amino acids. Germline lookup yields CDR1 MNHEY and CDR2 SVGAGI. The chain's CDR3 is CASSFRQGASIQPQHF. The CDR3, as DNA: TGTGCCAGCAGTTTCCGACAGGGGGCGAGTATACAGCCCCAGCATTTT.